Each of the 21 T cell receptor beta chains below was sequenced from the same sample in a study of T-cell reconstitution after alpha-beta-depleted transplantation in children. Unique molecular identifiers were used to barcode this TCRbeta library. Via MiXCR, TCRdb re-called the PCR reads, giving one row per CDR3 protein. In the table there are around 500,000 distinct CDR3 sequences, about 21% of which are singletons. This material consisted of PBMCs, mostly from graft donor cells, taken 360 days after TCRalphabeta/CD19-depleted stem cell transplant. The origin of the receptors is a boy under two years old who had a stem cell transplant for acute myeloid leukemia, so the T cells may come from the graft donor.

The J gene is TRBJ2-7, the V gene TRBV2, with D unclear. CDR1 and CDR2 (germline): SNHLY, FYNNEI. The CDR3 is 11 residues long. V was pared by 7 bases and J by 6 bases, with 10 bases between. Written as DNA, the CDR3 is TGTGCCAGCACCCAAACGGGCGAGCAGTACGTC. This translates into CASTQTGEQYV.

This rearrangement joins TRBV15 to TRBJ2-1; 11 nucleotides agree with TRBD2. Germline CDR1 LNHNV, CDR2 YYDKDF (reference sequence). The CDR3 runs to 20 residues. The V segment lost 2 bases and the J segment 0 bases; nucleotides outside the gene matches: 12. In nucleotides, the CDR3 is TGTGCCACCAGCAGACCTATTAGCGGGGGGGTGTATAGCTCCTACAATGAGCAGTTCTTC. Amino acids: CATSRPISGGVYSSYNEQFF.

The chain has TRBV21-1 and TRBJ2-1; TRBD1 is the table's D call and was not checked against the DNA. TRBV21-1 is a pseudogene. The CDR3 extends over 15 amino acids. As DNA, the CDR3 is TGTGCCAGCAGCACCACCCCCGGGCAGGGAGGACGAGAGTTCTTC. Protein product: CASSTTPGQGGREFF.

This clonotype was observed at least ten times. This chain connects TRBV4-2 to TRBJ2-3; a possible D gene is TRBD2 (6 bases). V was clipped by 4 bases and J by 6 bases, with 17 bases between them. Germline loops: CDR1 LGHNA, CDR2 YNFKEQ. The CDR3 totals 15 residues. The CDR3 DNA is TGTGCCAGCAGCCCTCCCCGCGGGGTCTGGGATACGCAGTATTTT. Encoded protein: CASSPPRGVWDTQYF.

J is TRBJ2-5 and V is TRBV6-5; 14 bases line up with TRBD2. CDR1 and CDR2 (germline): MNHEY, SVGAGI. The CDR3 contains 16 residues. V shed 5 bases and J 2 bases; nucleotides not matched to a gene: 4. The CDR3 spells CASSNGLAGGQETQYF. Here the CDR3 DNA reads TGTGCCAGCAGTAACGGACTAGCGGGGGGTCAAGAGACCCAGTACTTC.

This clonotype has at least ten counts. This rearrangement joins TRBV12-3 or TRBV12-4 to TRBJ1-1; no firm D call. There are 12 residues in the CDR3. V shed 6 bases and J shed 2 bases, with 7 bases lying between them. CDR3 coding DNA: TGTGCCAGCAGCCGAGAAAACACTGAAGCTTTCTTT. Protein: CASSRENTEAFF.

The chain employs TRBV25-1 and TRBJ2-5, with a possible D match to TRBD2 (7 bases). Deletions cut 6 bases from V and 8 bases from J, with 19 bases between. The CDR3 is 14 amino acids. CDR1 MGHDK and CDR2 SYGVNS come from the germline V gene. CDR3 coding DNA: TGTGCCAGCAGAGAGGGCGGGGGCCCAGGAACCCAGTACTTC. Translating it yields CASREGGGPGTQYF.

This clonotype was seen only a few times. The CDR3 DNA reads as TGCAGTGCTAGAGCAGGTCCGGCTAGCGCCCCAGATACGCAGTATTTT. Translated, it gives CSARAGPASAPDTQYF. This chain links TRBV20-1 with TRBJ2-3, with D maybe TRBD2 (6 bases). The CDR3 covers 16 residues. CDR1 is DFQATT and CDR2 is SNEGSKA in the germline V gene (reference sequence). Trimming cost V 1 base and J 4 bases, with 18 bases left between them.

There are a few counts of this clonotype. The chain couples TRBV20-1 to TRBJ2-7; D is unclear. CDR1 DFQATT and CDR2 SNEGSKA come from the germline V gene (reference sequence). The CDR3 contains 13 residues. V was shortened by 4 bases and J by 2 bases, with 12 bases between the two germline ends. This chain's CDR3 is CSAMRTATYEQYF. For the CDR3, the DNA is TGCAGTGCTATGCGGACCGCGACCTACGAGCAGTACTTC.

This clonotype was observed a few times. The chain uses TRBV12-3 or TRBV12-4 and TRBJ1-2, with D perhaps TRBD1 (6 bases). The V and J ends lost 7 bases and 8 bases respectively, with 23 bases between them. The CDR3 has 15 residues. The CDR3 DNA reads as TGTGCCAGCAAAGTATTTATACAGGGAAAGGACGGCTACACCTTC. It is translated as CASKVFIQGKDGYTF.

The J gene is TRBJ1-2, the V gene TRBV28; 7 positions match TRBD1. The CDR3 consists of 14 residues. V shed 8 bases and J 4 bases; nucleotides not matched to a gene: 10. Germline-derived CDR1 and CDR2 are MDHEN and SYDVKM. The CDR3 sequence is CASADREPLYGYTF. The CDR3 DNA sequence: TGTGCCAGCGCCGACAGGGAGCCTCTCTATGGCTACACCTTC.

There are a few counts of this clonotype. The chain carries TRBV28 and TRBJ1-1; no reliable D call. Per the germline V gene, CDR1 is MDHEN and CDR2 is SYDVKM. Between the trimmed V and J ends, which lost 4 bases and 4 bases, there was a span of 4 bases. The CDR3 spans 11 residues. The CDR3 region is CASSSTTEAFF. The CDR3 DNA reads TGTGCCAGCAGTTCCACCACTGAAGCTTTCTTT.

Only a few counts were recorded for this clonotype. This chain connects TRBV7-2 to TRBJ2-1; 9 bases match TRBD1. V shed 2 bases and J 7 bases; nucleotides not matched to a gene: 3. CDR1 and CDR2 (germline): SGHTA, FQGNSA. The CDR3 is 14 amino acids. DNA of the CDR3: TGTGCCAGCAGCTTAACAGGGGGCACGAATGAGCAGTTCTTC. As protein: CASSLTGGTNEQFF.

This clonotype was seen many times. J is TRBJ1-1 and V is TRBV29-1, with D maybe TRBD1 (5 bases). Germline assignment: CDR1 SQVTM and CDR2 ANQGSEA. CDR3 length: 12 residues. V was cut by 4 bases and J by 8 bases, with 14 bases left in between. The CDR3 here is CSVGISTAEAFF. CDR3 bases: TGCAGCGTTGGGATTTCGACAGCCGAAGCTTTCTTT.

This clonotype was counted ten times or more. The CDR3 DNA reads TGCAGCGTTGCCAGGGAGGGGCTAGGTGCCTACAATGAGCAGTTCTTC. The encoded protein is CSVAREGLGAYNEQFF. The chain employs TRBV29-1 and TRBJ2-1; 7 bases match TRBD2. V shed 4 bases and J 2 bases; nucleotides not matched to a gene: 11. CDR1 SQVTM and CDR2 ANQGSEA come from the germline V gene. The CDR3 sequence is 16 residues long.

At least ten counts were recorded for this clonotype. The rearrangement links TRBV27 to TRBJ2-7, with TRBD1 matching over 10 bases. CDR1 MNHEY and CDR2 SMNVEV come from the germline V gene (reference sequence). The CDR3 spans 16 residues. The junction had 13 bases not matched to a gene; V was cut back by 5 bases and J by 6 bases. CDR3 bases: TGTGCCAGCAGTCCGAGGGACAGGGGAGTGTTCCGCGAGCAGTACGTC. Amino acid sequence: CASSPRDRGVFREQYV.

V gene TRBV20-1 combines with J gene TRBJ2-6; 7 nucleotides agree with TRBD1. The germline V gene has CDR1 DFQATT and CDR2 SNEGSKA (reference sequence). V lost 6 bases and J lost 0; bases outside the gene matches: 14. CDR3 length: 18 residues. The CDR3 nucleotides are TGCAGTGCAACCCGATACAGGGGCGCTAGCTCTGGGGCCAACGTCCTGACTTTC. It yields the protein CSATRYRGASSGANVLTF.

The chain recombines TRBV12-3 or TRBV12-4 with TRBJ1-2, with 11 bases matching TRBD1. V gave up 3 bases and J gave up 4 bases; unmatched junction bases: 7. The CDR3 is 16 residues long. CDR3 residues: CASSFSPGQGVYGYTF. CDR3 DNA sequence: TGTGCCAGCAGTTTTTCCCCGGGACAGGGGGTCTATGGCTACACCTTC.

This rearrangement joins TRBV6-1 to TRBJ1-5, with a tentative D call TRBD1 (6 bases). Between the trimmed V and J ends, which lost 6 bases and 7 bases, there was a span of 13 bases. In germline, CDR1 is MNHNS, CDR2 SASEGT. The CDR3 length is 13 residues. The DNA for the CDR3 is TGTGCCAGCAGGCCAGGGGCCGGGCAGCCCCAGCATTTT. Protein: CASRPGAGQPQHF.

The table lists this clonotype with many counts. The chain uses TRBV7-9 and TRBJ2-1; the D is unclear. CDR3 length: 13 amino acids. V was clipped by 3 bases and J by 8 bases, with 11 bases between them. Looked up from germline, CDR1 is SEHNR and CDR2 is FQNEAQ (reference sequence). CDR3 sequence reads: CASSFGYWDEQFF. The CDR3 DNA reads TGTGCCAGCAGCTTCGGCTACTGGGATGAGCAGTTCTTC.

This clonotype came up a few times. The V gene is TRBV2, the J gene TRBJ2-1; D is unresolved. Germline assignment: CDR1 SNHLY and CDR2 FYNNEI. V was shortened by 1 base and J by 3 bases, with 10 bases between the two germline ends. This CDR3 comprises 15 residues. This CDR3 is CASSEGLDLYNEQFF. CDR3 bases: TGTGCCAGCAGTGAAGGGCTAGATCTCTACAATGAGCAGTTCTTC.